The 20 T cell receptor beta chains reported below all come from one sample, sequenced in a study of response to subunit inactivated influenza vaccine. TCRdb re-analysed the RT-PCR reads in MiXCR, keeping a single row per CDR3 protein. The data contain under 950,000 distinct CDR3 sequences, around 20% of them seen just once; the ten biggest clones take up about 9.4%. The sample consisted of PBMCs from blood, taken less than 6 days after vaccination. The receptors originated from a man aged 45-60 years who received an inactivated influenza vaccine.

This clonotype was picked up many times. This sequence joins TRBV7-2 and TRBJ2-5; no definite D call. V was shortened by 1 base and J by 4 bases, with 7 bases between the two germline ends. Germline values: CDR1 SGHTA, CDR2 FQGNSA. This CDR3 spans 13 amino acids. This CDR3 reads CASSLGPVETQYF. CDR3 DNA: TGTGCCAGCAGCTTAGGCCCGGTAGAGACCCAGTACTTC.

This clonotype was detected only a few times. The chain employs TRBV10-3 and TRBJ2-1; unclear D gene. Per the germline V gene, CDR1 is ENHRY and CDR2 is SYGVKD. The CDR3 extends over 15 amino acids. Trimming pared 3 bases from V and 6 bases from J, leaving 15 bases between. CDR3 in DNA: TGTGCCATCAGTGACTGGGCCACCTTGGTCAATGAGCAGTTCTTC. Its protein product is CAISDWATLVNEQFF.

This clonotype was counted at least ten times. The V gene is TRBV20-1, the J gene TRBJ2-3; 11 bases match TRBD2. CDR1 DFQATT and CDR2 SNEGSKA come from the germline V gene (reference sequence). CDR3 length equals 15 residues. V shed 5 bases, J shed 2 bases, and the junction held 6 bases outside the gene matches. Written as DNA, the CDR3 is TGCAGTGCTCCCGGGACTAGCGGCTACACAGATACGCAGTATTTT. Translation gives CSAPGTSGYTDTQYF.

This clonotype was counted a few times. The genes are TRBV15 and TRBJ2-1; 7 nucleotides align to TRBD2. The CDR3 runs to 12 residues. Germline CDR1 reads LNHNV; CDR2 reads YYDKDF (reference sequence). Germline trimming cut 7 bases from V and 5 bases from J; bases unmatched to any gene: 2. As DNA, the CDR3 is TGTGCCACCACAGGACTAGACAATGAGCAGTTCTTC. Its translation is CATTGLDNEQFF.

The CDR3 coding sequence is TGTGCCAGCAGTTTAAGAGGGGGAGAAGCCAAAAACATTCAGTACTTC. Its translation: CASSLRGGEAKNIQYF. The V call is TRBV27, the J call TRBJ2-4, with D possibly matching TRBD1 (6 bases). The CDR3 consists of 16 residues. The germline V gene encodes CDR1 MNHEY and CDR2 SMNVEV (reference sequence). Trimming shortened V by 2 bases and J by 0 bases, and 11 bases separated the two germline ends.

This chain links TRBV11-1 with TRBJ2-5, with D unclear. Trimming removed 1 base from V and 13 bases from J, with 10 bases in between. Germline values: CDR1 SGHAT, CDR2 FQDESV (reference sequence). The CDR3 sequence is 11 residues long. CDR3 in amino acids: CASSLEGRTYF. The CDR3 region has the DNA TGTGCCAGCAGCTTAGAAGGACGCACGTACTTC.

The V call is TRBV12-3 or TRBV12-4, the J call TRBJ2-2; 11 positions match TRBD2. The CDR3 consists of 15 residues. V was pared by 6 bases and J by 0 bases, with 0 bases of the junction left unmatched. The CDR3 DNA is TGTGCCAGCAGACTAGCGGGAGCGAACACCGGGGAGCTGTTTTTT. Its translation is CASRLAGANTGELFF.

The chain is built from TRBV10-2 and TRBJ2-2; the D gene is possibly TRBD2 (6 bases). With 3 bases removed from V and 13 bases from J, the gap between germline ends came to 15 bases. Germline CDR1 reads WSHSY; CDR2 reads SAAADI. There are 13 residues in the CDR3. The CDR3 sequence is CASSDPPRGLLFF. DNA of the CDR3: TGCGCCAGCAGTGATCCCCCTAGGGGACTGCTGTTTTTT.

The chain uses TRBV12-3 or TRBV12-4 and TRBJ1-5, with D unresolved. The CDR3 loop spans 16 amino acids. The V and J ends lost 11 bases and 0 bases respectively, with 20 bases between them. CDR3 sequence: CASSPNGLYSNQPQHF. The CDR3 DNA is TGTGCCTCCTCCCCCAACGGACTATATAGCAATCAGCCCCAGCATTTT.

The chain carries TRBV30 and TRBJ1-1; D not certain. The germline CDR1 and CDR2 sequences are GTSNPN and SVGIG (reference sequence). There are 13 residues in the CDR3. Between the trimmed V and J ends, which lost 0 bases and 4 bases, there was a span of 9 bases. The CDR3, as DNA: TGTGCCTGGAGTGTAGCGGCGGGCACTGAAGCTTTCTTT. It is translated as CAWSVAAGTEAFF.

The chain is built from TRBV12-3 or TRBV12-4 and TRBJ1-3; D remains unclear. This CDR3 region has 16 residues. Trimming took 5 bases from V and 4 from J, leaving 18 bases between them. CDR3 residues: CASSPQHPVGGNTIYF. The CDR3 coding sequence is TGTGCCAGCAGTCCACAACACCCTGTGGGAGGAAACACCATATATTTT.

The CDR3 DNA reads as TGTGCCAGCAGTAGAGGCGTCGGGGCGCAGGATACGCAGTATTTT. The encoded protein is CASSRGVGAQDTQYF. The genes are TRBV6-1 and TRBJ2-3; either TRBD1 or TRBD2 may supply D (5 bases each). Deletions cut 5 bases from V and 6 bases from J, with 18 bases between. Germline CDR1 reads MNHNS; CDR2 reads SASEGT. This CDR3 has 15 residues.

This clonotype was seen at least ten times. A junction end diverges from the germline sequence, so it may reflect a read error. The V call is TRBV5-1, the J call TRBJ2-2; D gene unclear. Germline V gene data show CDR1 as SGHRS and CDR2 as YFSETQ. This CDR3 is 14 amino acids long. The CDR3 spells CASSLLGNTGELFF. The CDR3 DNA reads as TGTGCCAGCAGTTTATTGGGGAACACCGGGGAGCTGTTTTTT.

This clonotype has just a few counts. In DNA, the CDR3 is TGCAGTGCGTTCGGGGGCCGGGACCCTTCCCTGGGTGAGCAGTTCTTC. Translation gives CSAFGGRDPSLGEQFF. The chain links TRBV20-1 to TRBJ2-1; D possibly uses TRBD1 or TRBD2 (6 bases each). Germline assignment: CDR1 DFQATT and CDR2 SNEGSKA (reference sequence). The length of the CDR3 is 16 residues. V lost 6 bases and J 9 bases, leaving 27 bases between the germline ends.

This clonotype was detected ten times or more. An end of the junction does not agree with germline; a read error may underlie this. This chain joins TRBV5-1 and TRBJ2-3; D may be TRBD2 (6 bases). The CDR3 length is 15 residues. The V gene's germline CDR1 is SGHRS and CDR2 YFSETQ. In DNA form, the CDR3 reads TGCGCCAGCAGTTTGGCTAGCGCTGGGGCAGATACGCAGTATTTT. The encoded protein is CASSLASAGADTQYF. The full variable domain, rest sourced from reference TRBV5-1 and TRBJ2-3, is KAGVTQTPRYLIKTRGQQVTLSCSPISGHRSVSWYQQTPGQGLQFLFEYFSETQRNKGNFPGRFSGRQFSNSRSEMNVSTLELGDSALYLCASSLASAGADTQYFGPGTRLTVL.

V is TRBV24-1 and J is TRBJ2-7; TRBD1 agrees at 8 bases. The CDR3 sequence is 14 residues long. The germline gives CDR1 KGHDR, CDR2 SFDVKD. Trimming removed 2 bases from V and 5 bases from J; junction bases left unmatched: 4. Here the CDR3 reads CATSDWTGSDEQYF. The CDR3, as DNA: TGTGCCACCAGTGATTGGACAGGGAGCGACGAGCAGTACTTC.

Comments on this clonotype: A single base separates this from a much larger clone, so it may be a read error. The CDR3 DNA reads TGTGCCAGCAGAAAGGGGGCCTACGAGCAGTACTTC. This encodes CASRKGAYEQYF. This chain uses TRBV2 with TRBJ2-7; D perhaps matches TRBD1 (6 bases). The germline V gene encodes CDR1 SNHLY and CDR2 FYNNEI. V was shortened by 6 bases and J by 2 bases, with 8 bases between the two germline ends. The CDR3 spans 12 residues.

This clonotype was counted between two and nine times. The chain combines TRBV7-2 with TRBJ2-5, with 12 bases fitting TRBD2. CDR1 SGHTA and CDR2 FQGNSA come from the germline V gene. V lost 5 bases, J lost 4 bases, and 8 bases stayed unmatched. The CDR3 sequence is 16 residues long. The CDR3 DNA sequence: TGTGCCAGCAGCCTCCTTCGACTAGCGGGGGTAGAGACCCAGTACTTC. Its protein is CASSLLRLAGVETQYF.

In its sample, this clonotype was seen a few times. The gene calls are TRBV5-1 and TRBJ2-1, with 8 bases fitting TRBD2. Germline values: CDR1 SGHRS, CDR2 YFSETQ. The V and J ends lost 1 base and 6 bases, in that order; junction bases with no gene match: 6. This CDR3 has 15 amino acids. The CDR3: CASSLTSGRTNEQFF. CDR3 bases: TGCGCCAGCAGCTTGACGAGCGGGAGAACCAATGAGCAGTTCTTC. Full variable domain (remainder filled in from reference TRBV5-1 and TRBJ2-1): KAGVTQTPRYLIKTRGQQVTLSCSPISGHRSVSWYQQTPGQGLQFLFEYFSETQRNKGNFPGRFSGRQFSNSRSEMNVSTLELGDSALYLCASSLTSGRTNEQFFGPGTRLTVL.

This clonotype occurred a few times. The J gene is TRBJ1-4, the V gene TRBV7-8, with 7 bases aligning to TRBD1. The CDR3 is 16 residues long. From germline, CDR1 is SGHVS and CDR2 FQNEAQ. V dropped 2 bases and J dropped 2; count of bases not matched to a gene: 5. DNA of the CDR3: TGTGCCAGCAGCTTATTAGGGGGCTGGACTAATGAAAAACTGTTTTTT. Protein sequence: CASSLLGGWTNEKLFF. The full variable domain, rest sourced from reference TRBV7-8 and TRBJ1-4, is GAGVSQSPRYKVAKRGQDVALRCDPISGHVSLFWYQQALGQGPEFLTYFQNEAQLDKSGLPSDRFFAERPEGSVSTLKIQRTQQEDSAVYLCASSLLGGWTNEKLFFGSGTQLSVL.